These 26 T cell receptor beta chains came from one sample sequenced in a study of T-cell memory formation after mild COVID-19. TCRdb reprocessed the 5' RACE reads via MiXCR and lists one record per CDR3 protein. The table lists roughly 150,000 distinct CDR3 sequences, approximately 25% of them singletons, with around 22% in the top ten. The sequencing sample was made of PBMCs or a T cell subset sorted from them (not recorded which). The receptors were gathered from an adult woman who had mild COVID-19 (a few samples of this study predate the infection). Cell type and time point are not known.

In this sample, this clonotype turned up a few times. The rearrangement uses TRBV29-1 and TRBJ2-7; 9 nucleotides line up with TRBD1. The CDR3 has 13 residues. Germline V gives CDR1 SQVTM, CDR2 ANQGSEA. V shed 6 bases and J 2 bases; nucleotides not matched to a gene: 5. The CDR3 spells CSVGDRVAYEQYF. CDR3 DNA sequence: TGCAGCGTCGGGGACAGGGTTGCCTACGAGCAGTACTTC.

This clonotype came up a few times. The V gene is TRBV7-9, the J gene TRBJ2-1; perhaps TRBD1 as D (6 bases). Germline CDR1 SEHNR, CDR2 FQNEAQ (reference sequence). V shed 4 bases and J shed 4 bases, with 11 bases lying between them. The CDR3 is 14 residues long. This CDR3 is CASSSRQDYNEQFF. The CDR3 nucleotides read TGTGCCAGCAGCTCAAGACAGGATTACAATGAGCAGTTCTTC.

This clonotype was observed a handful of times. The J gene is TRBJ2-1, the V gene TRBV7-9; 7 bases line up with TRBD2. The CDR3 totals 15 residues. The germline V gene has CDR1 SEHNR and CDR2 FQNEAQ (reference sequence). The junction had 6 bases not matched to a gene; V was cut back by 1 base and J by 6 bases. The CDR3 coding sequence is TGTGCCAGCAGCTTAGTTACGGGAGGAGGCAATGAGCAGTTCTTC. Residues: CASSLVTGGGNEQFF. Using reference TRBV7-9 and TRBJ2-1 for the parts outside the CDR3, the full variable domain is DTGVSQNPRHKITKRGQNVTFRCDPISEHNRLYWYRQTLGQGPEFLTYFQNEAQLEKSRLLSDRFSAERPKGSFSTLEIQRTEQGDSAMYLCASSLVTGGGNEQFFGPGTRLTVL.

V and J are TRBV12-3 or TRBV12-4 and TRBJ2-7; 7 nucleotides agree with TRBD2. The CDR3 consists of 14 residues. V shed 3 bases, J shed 3 bases, and the junction held 5 bases outside the gene matches. The CDR3 DNA is TGTGCCAGCAGTTTCAAGCGGGGACGCTACGAGCAGTACTTC. Translating gives CASSFKRGRYEQYF.

This clonotype was detected once. The V call is TRBV12-3 or TRBV12-4, the J call TRBJ2-1, with 8 nucleotides matching TRBD1. This CDR3 comprises 16 residues. J gave up 7 bases and V 5 bases, and 13 bases lay outside the gene matches. CDR3 protein: CASSKTGEDPGNEQFF. DNA of the CDR3: TGTGCCAGCAGTAAGACAGGGGAGGATCCGGGGAATGAGCAGTTCTTC.

The chain recombines TRBV7-6 with TRBJ1-1; D call uncertain. The V gene's germline CDR1 is SGHVS and CDR2 FNYEAQ. V was trimmed by 6 bases and J by 1 base, leaving 9 bases between them. CDR3 length: 13 amino acids. CDR3 sequence reads: CASSSHWNTEAFF. The DNA of the CDR3 is TGTGCCAGCAGTTCACACTGGAACACTGAAGCTTTCTTT.

Only a few counts were recorded for this clonotype. The gene calls are TRBV5-1 and TRBJ2-7, with 8 positions matching TRBD2. CDR1 and CDR2 from the germline V gene are SGHRS and YFSETQ. The ends lost 0 bases at V and 7 bases at J; junction bases unmatched: 9. This CDR3 comprises 15 residues. The CDR3 is CASSLEAGDAWEQYF. DNA of the CDR3: TGCGCCAGCAGCTTGGAAGCGGGAGATGCTTGGGAGCAGTACTTC. Together with reference TRBV5-1 and TRBJ2-7, the CDR3 gives the full variable domain: KAGVTQTPRYLIKTRGQQVTLSCSPISGHRSVSWYQQTPGQGLQFLFEYFSETQRNKGNFPGRFSGRQFSNSRSEMNVSTLELGDSALYLCASSLEAGDAWEQYFGPGTRLTVT.

This clonotype occurred a few times. The chain uses TRBV12-3 or TRBV12-4 and TRBJ2-3; TRBD2 matches at 12 bases. The ends lost 4 bases at V and 0 bases at J; junction bases unmatched: 11. The CDR3 totals 19 residues. This CDR3 reads CASSSLRLAGDESTDTQYF. The CDR3 nucleotides read TGTGCCAGCAGTTCCCTTAGACTAGCGGGGGACGAAAGCACAGATACGCAGTATTTT.

This clonotype was detected a few times. The rearrangement joins TRBV9 to TRBJ2-7; 9 nucleotides align to TRBD1. Germline V gene lookup returns CDR1 SGDLS and CDR2 YYNGEE. J lost 7 bases, V lost 3 bases, and 11 bases had no gene match. The length of the CDR3 is 15 residues. The CDR3 DNA follows: TGTGCCAGCAGCGCCGGGGACAGGGCGGTGGGGGAGCAGTACTTC. This gives the protein CASSAGDRAVGEQYF.

V and J are TRBV5-1 and TRBJ2-1; perhaps TRBD1 as D (5 bases). The germline V gene has CDR1 SGHRS and CDR2 YFSETQ. The CDR3 is made up of 13 amino acids. The germline V and J ends were trimmed by 4 bases and 2 bases, with 7 bases remaining between them. This CDR3 reads CASSTTAYNEQFF. The DNA of the CDR3 is TGCGCCAGCAGCACGACAGCCTACAATGAGCAGTTCTTC.

The V and J genes are TRBV7-2 and TRBJ2-1, with TRBD2 matching over 7 bases. Germline V CDR1 and CDR2: SGHTA, FQGNSA. The CDR3 length is 16 residues. Germline trimming cut 2 bases from V and 0 bases from J; bases unmatched to any gene: 4. Here the CDR3 DNA reads TGTGCCAGCAGCTTACTAGCGGTTAGCTCCTACAATGAGCAGTTCTTC. It encodes CASSLLAVSSYNEQFF.

This clonotype was seen only a few times. CDR3 loop: CASSPSTGIQETQYF. CDR3 DNA sequence: TGCGCCAGCAGCCCCTCGACAGGCATCCAAGAGACCCAGTACTTC. The chain uses TRBV4-1 and TRBJ2-5; possible D gene TRBD1, 6 bases. The length of the CDR3 is 15 residues. Deletions cut 4 bases from V and 1 base from J, with 13 bases between. Germline lookup yields CDR1 MGHRA and CDR2 YSYEKL.

The chain combines TRBV14 with TRBJ2-1; 11 nucleotides agree with TRBD2. V trimming: 0 bases; J trimming: 3 bases; junction bases outside the gene matches: 16. This CDR3 contains 21 residues. Germline V CDR1 and CDR2: SGHDN, FVKESK. For the CDR3, the DNA is TGTGCCAGCAGCCAAGATTCGGTGTCTAGCGGGAGGCCCGCGCTCTACAATGAGCAGTTCTTC. This codes for CASSQDSVSSGRPALYNEQFF.

This clonotype was seen a handful of times. The chain is built from TRBV27 and TRBJ1-1; no clear D. Germline V gene lookup returns CDR1 MNHEY and CDR2 SMNVEV (reference sequence). The CDR3 spans 15 residues. Trimming pared 6 bases from V and 0 bases from J, leaving 14 bases between. CDR3 loop: CASRYSGQMNTEAFF. The CDR3 coding sequence is TGTGCCAGCAGGTACAGTGGGCAGATGAACACTGAAGCTTTCTTT.

The chain employs TRBV29-1 and TRBJ1-1; D possibly corresponds to TRBD1 (5 bases). Germline V gene data show CDR1 as SQVTM and CDR2 as ANQGSEA. V lost 5 bases and J 5 bases, leaving 18 bases between the germline ends. The CDR3 spans 14 residues. CDR3 sequence reads: CSVRKAQGGTEAFF. CDR3 nucleotide sequence: TGCAGCGTTAGAAAGGCCCAGGGTGGAACTGAAGCTTTCTTT. The complete variable domain, with remaining parts taken from reference TRBV29-1 and TRBJ1-1, reads SAVISQKPSRDICQRGTSLTIQCQVDSQVTMMFWYRQQPGQSLTLIATANQGSEATYESGFVIDKFPISRPNLTFSTLTVSNMSPEDSSIYLCSVRKAQGGTEAFFGQGTRLTVV.

This chain joins TRBV29-1 and TRBJ2-7; 7 bases map to TRBD1. Per germline, CDR1 SQVTM and CDR2 ANQGSEA. The CDR3 length is 14 residues. The CDR3 DNA reads as TGCGCGTGGCCGGTCGGACAGGCCCACTACGAGCAGTACTTC. It encodes CAWPVGQAHYEQYF.

This clonotype was observed many times. V gene TRBV18 combines with J gene TRBJ2-7; D might be TRBD1 or TRBD2, each matching 5 bases. The length of the CDR3 is 15 residues. In germline, CDR1 is KGHSH, CDR2 LQKENI. V lost 3 bases, J lost 0 bases, and 12 bases lay in between. The CDR3 loop is CASSPQPGSSYEQYF. In nucleotides, the CDR3 is TGTGCCAGCTCACCTCAACCAGGGAGCTCCTACGAGCAGTACTTC.

V and J are TRBV30 and TRBJ2-3, with 9 bases matching TRBD2. Germline loops: CDR1 GTSNPN, CDR2 SVGIG (reference sequence). The V segment lost 3 bases and the J segment 6 bases; nucleotides outside the gene matches: 19. The CDR3 has 18 residues. The CDR3 DNA reads TGTGCCTGGAGCATACTCTCGGGGACTAGCCCCCTCCGGGATACGCAGTATTTT. Translated, it gives CAWSILSGTSPLRDTQYF.

A few counts support this clonotype. This chain links TRBV6-4 with TRBJ2-1, with 8 bases lining up with TRBD2. The junction had 6 bases not matched to a gene; V was cut back by 4 bases and J by 4 bases. Looked up from germline, CDR1 is MRHNA and CDR2 is SNTAGT. The CDR3 spans 15 residues. CDR3 region: CASSVRTSPYNEQFF. In DNA form, the CDR3 reads TGTGCCAGCAGTGTACGGACTAGCCCATACAATGAGCAGTTCTTC.

This clonotype has just a few counts. The chain carries TRBV5-1 and TRBJ2-7; TRBD2 aligns across 13 bases. Losses at the gene ends were 3 bases for V and 0 bases for J; bases not matched to a gene: 6. From germline, CDR1 is SGHRS and CDR2 YFSETQ. This CDR3 is built from 17 residues. The CDR3 sequence is CASSSALAGGPSYEQYF. The CDR3 coding sequence is TGCGCCAGCAGCTCGGCACTAGCGGGAGGGCCCTCCTACGAGCAGTACTTC.

In its sample, this clonotype was seen a few times. V and J are TRBV9 and TRBJ2-1; either TRBD1 or TRBD2 may supply D (6 bases each). The V end was cut by 6 bases, the J end by 3 bases, with 22 bases between. The CDR3 length is 17 residues. In germline, CDR1 is SGDLS, CDR2 YYNGEE. In DNA form, the CDR3 reads TGTGCCAGCATCAACCCGGGAGAGGGGGGCCACTACAATGAGCAGTTCTTC. Amino acid sequence: CASINPGEGGHYNEQFF.

This clonotype was recorded only once. The chain joins TRBV5-5 to TRBJ1-2, with D hard to call. The germline V gene encodes CDR1 SGHKS and CDR2 YYEKEE (reference sequence). The CDR3 extends over 15 amino acids. The V gene lost 0 bases and the J gene lost 4 bases, with 13 bases spanning the gap. The CDR3 region is CASSLGVVSGYGYTF. In DNA, the CDR3 is TGTGCCAGCAGCTTGGGGGTCGTGTCGGGCTATGGCTACACCTTC.

A few counts support this clonotype. The genes are TRBV20-1 and TRBJ2-7, with D perhaps TRBD1 (5 bases). CDR1 and CDR2 (germline): DFQATT, SNEGSKA (reference sequence). The CDR3 has 13 amino acids. Trimming pared 0 bases from V and 4 bases from J, leaving 10 bases between. This CDR3 reads CSARDRTRYEQYF. The CDR3 DNA reads as TGCAGTGCTAGAGATAGGACAAGATACGAGCAGTACTTC.

The chain joins TRBV9 to TRBJ2-1; no reliable D call. Trimming removed 0 bases from V and 8 bases from J, with 9 bases in between. Per the germline V gene, CDR1 is SGDLS and CDR2 is YYNGEE. The CDR3 has 13 amino acids. The CDR3 DNA reads as TGTGCCAGCAGCGTAGGCAGTGGGGATGAGCAGTTCTTC. It is translated as CASSVGSGDEQFF.

In its sample, this clonotype was seen a few times. This sequence joins TRBV24-1 and TRBJ2-3; D may be TRBD2 (5 bases). This CDR3 is 14 amino acids long. The V and J ends lost 4 bases and 6 bases respectively, with 13 bases between them. Germline CDR1 is KGHDR and CDR2 is SFDVKD. This CDR3 is CATSDPDERDTQYF. DNA of the CDR3: TGTGCCACCAGTGACCCCGACGAGCGGGATACGCAGTATTTT.

V and J are TRBV6-6 and TRBJ2-7, with D maybe TRBD2 (7 bases). Germline CDR1 and CDR2: MNHNY and SVGAGI (reference sequence). The CDR3 extends over 13 amino acids. The germline V and J ends were trimmed by 8 bases and 7 bases, with 18 bases remaining between them. CDR3 loop: CASSRWGGNEQYF. The CDR3 region has the DNA TGTGCCAGCTCCCGTTGGGGGGGCAATGAGCAGTACTTC.